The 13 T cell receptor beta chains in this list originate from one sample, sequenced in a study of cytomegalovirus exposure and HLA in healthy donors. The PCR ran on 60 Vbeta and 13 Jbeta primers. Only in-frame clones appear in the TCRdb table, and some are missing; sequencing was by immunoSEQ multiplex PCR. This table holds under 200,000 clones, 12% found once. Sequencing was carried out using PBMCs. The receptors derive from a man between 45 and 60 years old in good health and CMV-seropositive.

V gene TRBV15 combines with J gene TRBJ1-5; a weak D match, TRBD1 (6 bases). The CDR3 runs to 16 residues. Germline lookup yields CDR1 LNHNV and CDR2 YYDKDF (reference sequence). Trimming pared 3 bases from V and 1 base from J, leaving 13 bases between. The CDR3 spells CATSRIRQVSNQPQHF. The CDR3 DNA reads TGTGCCACCAGCAGGATCCGACAGGTAAGCAATCAGCCCCAGCATTTT.

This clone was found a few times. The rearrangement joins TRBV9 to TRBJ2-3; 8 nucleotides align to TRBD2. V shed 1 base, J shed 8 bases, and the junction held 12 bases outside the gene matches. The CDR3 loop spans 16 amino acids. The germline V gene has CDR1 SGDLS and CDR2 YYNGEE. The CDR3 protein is CASSVRVAGGYGTQYF. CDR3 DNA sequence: TGTGCCAGCAGCGTAAGGGTGGCGGGGGGTTACGGTACGCAGTATTTT.

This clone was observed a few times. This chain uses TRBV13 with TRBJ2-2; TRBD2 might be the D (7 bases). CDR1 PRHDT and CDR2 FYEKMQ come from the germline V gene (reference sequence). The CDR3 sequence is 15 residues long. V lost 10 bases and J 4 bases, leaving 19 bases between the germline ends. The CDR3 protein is CATLEGGRITGELFF. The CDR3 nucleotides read TGTGCCACCCTGGAGGGGGGGCGCATCACCGGGGAGCTGTTTTTT.

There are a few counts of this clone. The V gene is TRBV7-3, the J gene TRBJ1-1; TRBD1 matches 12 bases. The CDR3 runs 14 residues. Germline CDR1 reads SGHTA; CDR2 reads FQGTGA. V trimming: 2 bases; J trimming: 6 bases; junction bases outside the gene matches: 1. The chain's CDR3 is CASSLGTGGSEAFF. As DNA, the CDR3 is TGTGCCAGCAGCTTAGGGACAGGGGGCTCTGAAGCTTTCTTT. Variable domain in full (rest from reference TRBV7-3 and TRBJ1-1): GAGVSQTPSNKVTEKGKYVELRCDPISGHTALYWYRQSLGQGPEFLIYFQGTGAADDSGLPNDRFFAVRPEGSVSTLKIQRTERGDSAVYLCASSLGTGGSEAFFGQGTRLTVV.

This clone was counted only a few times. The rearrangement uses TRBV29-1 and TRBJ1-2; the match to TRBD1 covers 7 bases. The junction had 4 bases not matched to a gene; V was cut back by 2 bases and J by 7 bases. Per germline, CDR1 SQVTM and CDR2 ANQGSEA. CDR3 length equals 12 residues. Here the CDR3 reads CSVETTGSGYTF. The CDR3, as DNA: TGCAGCGTTGAAACGACAGGGAGTGGCTACACCTTC.

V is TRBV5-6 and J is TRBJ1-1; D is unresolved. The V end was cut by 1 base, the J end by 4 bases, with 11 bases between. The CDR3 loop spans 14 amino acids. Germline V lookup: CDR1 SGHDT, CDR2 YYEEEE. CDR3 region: CASSLSPRGTEAFF. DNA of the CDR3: TGTGCCAGCAGCTTGTCGCCCCGAGGCACTGAAGCTTTCTTT.

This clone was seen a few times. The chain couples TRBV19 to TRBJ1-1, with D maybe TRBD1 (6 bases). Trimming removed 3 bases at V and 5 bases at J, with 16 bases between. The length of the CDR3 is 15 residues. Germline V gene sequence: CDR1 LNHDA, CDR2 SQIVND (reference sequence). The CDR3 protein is CASSIDGGARTEAFF. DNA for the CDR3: TGTGCCAGTAGTATTGATGGGGGCGCGCGAACTGAAGCTTTCTTT.

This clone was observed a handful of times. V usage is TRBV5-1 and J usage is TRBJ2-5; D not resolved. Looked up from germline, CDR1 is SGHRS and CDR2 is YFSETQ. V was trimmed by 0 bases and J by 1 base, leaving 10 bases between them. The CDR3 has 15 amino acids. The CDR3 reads CASSLALGGQETQYF. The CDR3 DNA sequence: TGCGCCAGCAGCTTGGCCCTAGGTGGCCAAGAGACCCAGTACTTC.

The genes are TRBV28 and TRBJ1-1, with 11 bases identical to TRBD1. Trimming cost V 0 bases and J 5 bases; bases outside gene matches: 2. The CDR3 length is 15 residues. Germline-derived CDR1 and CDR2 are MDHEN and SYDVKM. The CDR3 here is CASSLWGQGGTEAFF. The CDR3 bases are TGTGCCAGCAGTTTATGGGGACAGGGGGGGACTGAAGCTTTCTTT.

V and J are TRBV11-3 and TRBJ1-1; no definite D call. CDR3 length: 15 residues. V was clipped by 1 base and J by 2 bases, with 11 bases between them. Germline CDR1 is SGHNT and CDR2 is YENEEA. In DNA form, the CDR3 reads TGTGCCAGCAGCTTAGCCGCGGGATTTAACACTGAAGCTTTCTTT. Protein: CASSLAAGFNTEAFF.

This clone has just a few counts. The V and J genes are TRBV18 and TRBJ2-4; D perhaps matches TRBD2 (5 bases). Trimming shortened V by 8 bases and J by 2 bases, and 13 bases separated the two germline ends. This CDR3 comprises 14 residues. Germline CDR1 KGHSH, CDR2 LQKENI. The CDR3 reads CASALEGSKNIQYF. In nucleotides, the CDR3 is TGTGCCAGCGCGTTAGAGGGTTCCAAAAACATTCAGTACTTC.

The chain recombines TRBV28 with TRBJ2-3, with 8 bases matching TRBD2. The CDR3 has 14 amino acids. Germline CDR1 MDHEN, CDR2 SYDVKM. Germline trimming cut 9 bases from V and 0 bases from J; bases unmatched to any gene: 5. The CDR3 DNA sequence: TGTGCCAGTACTAGCGGTGGTAGCACAGATACGCAGTATTTT. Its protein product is CASTSGGSTDTQYF.

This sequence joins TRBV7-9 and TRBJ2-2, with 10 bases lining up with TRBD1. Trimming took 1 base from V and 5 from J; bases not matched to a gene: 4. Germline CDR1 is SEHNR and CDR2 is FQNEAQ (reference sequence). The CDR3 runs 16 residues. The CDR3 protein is CASSLGWTGGTGELFF. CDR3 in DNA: TGTGCCAGCAGCTTAGGTTGGACAGGGGGAACCGGGGAGCTGTTTTTT.